Listed below are T cell receptor beta chains from one sample, sequenced in a study of breast tumors, draining lymph nodes, adjacent tissues. TCRdb reanalysed the multiplex PCR reads using MiXCR and keeps one entry per CDR3 protein. The table has 90,000 to 120,000 distinct CDR3 sequences, about 20% seen once. The sample comprised axillary lymph node tissue. The receptors were sampled from a female donor with breast cancer. Some clones in this sample may be carry-over from other donors' samples. Both conserved end residues are trimmed from each CDR3. The order of the fields is J gene, D gene, V gene, clone size, CDR3 protein. The D gene is left open where the match is weak. A row's size may be missing; if present it is once, few, many or a size class.

j_call: TRBJ1-6
d_call: TRBD1
v_call: TRBV30
clone_size: many
cdr3_aa: AWSTTGTGSNSPLH

j_call: TRBJ2-3
d_call: .
v_call: TRBV5-1
clone_size: many
cdr3_aa: ASSLGNSGPDTQY

j_call: TRBJ2-7
d_call: TRBD1
v_call: TRBV6-6
clone_size: .
cdr3_aa: ASSRGQVTPYEQY

j_call: TRBJ1-3
d_call: TRBD1
v_call: TRBV3-1
clone_size: few
cdr3_aa: ASSQEGRGKHRSGNTIY

j_call: TRBJ2-2
d_call: .
v_call: TRBV9
clone_size: many
cdr3_aa: ASSGKQGPGELF

j_call: TRBJ2-7
d_call: .
v_call: TRBV5-6
clone_size: many
cdr3_aa: ASSRPGVFAYEQY

j_call: TRBJ2-7
d_call: .
v_call: TRBV7-9
clone_size: many
cdr3_aa: ASSPPQGDEQY

j_call: TRBJ2-4
d_call: .
v_call: TRBV13
clone_size: .
cdr3_aa: ASSQQIAKNIQY

j_call: TRBJ2-2
d_call: TRBD1
v_call: TRBV27
clone_size: .
cdr3_aa: ASRLDRGRPGELF

j_call: TRBJ2-1
d_call: TRBD1
v_call: TRBV5-6
clone_size: .
cdr3_aa: ASSKRGGREQF

j_call: TRBJ2-7
d_call: .
v_call: TRBV20-1
clone_size: many
cdr3_aa: SARDTAYEQY

j_call: TRBJ2-7
d_call: .
v_call: TRBV5-4
clone_size: many
cdr3_aa: ASSPRSSYEQY

j_call: TRBJ2-3
d_call: .
v_call: TRBV14
clone_size: .
cdr3_aa: ASSQDLGLFPQY

j_call: TRBJ2-7
d_call: .
v_call: TRBV27
clone_size: many
cdr3_aa: ASKNGGAYEQY

j_call: TRBJ1-6
d_call: .
v_call: TRBV4-1
clone_size: few
cdr3_aa: ASQSPNSPLH

j_call: TRBJ1-1
d_call: .
v_call: TRBV5-1
clone_size: few
cdr3_aa: ASSRNRAGAEDTEAF

j_call: TRBJ2-3
d_call: .
v_call: TRBV3-1
clone_size: .
cdr3_aa: ARQFADTQY

j_call: TRBJ1-2
d_call: TRBD1
v_call: TRBV20-1
clone_size: many
cdr3_aa: SAQTGVYGYT

j_call: TRBJ2-5
d_call: .
v_call: TRBV2
clone_size: many
cdr3_aa: ASSEQRSQETQY

j_call: TRBJ2-7
d_call: TRBD2
v_call: TRBV5-1
clone_size: .
cdr3_aa: ASSQPSGGAYSYRQY

j_call: TRBJ2-6
d_call: TRBD2
v_call: TRBV12-3/TRBV12-4
clone_size: .
cdr3_aa: ASSPSMGGREGSGANVLT

j_call: TRBJ1-3
d_call: .
v_call: TRBV4-1
clone_size: many
cdr3_aa: ASSQGPGTSGNTIY

j_call: TRBJ1-6
d_call: .
v_call: TRBV5-1
clone_size: many
cdr3_aa: ASSLVQGAPNSPLH

j_call: TRBJ1-6
d_call: TRBD1
v_call: TRBV6-5
clone_size: many
cdr3_aa: ASSSGTDNSPLH

j_call: TRBJ1-2
d_call: .
v_call: TRBV20-1
clone_size: many
cdr3_aa: SARDQGTLDGYGYT

j_call: TRBJ2-3
d_call: TRBD2
v_call: TRBV5-1
clone_size: many
cdr3_aa: ASRAGRDRLAESTDTQY

j_call: TRBJ1-5
d_call: TRBD1
v_call: TRBV19
clone_size: many
cdr3_aa: ASTLESGGFRQPQH

j_call: TRBJ2-1
d_call: .
v_call: TRBV4-1
clone_size: few
cdr3_aa: ASSPRRANNEQF

j_call: TRBJ1-5
d_call: .
v_call: TRBV19
clone_size: many
cdr3_aa: ASSIFGAYSNQPQH

j_call: TRBJ1-3
d_call: TRBD1
v_call: TRBV6-5
clone_size: many
cdr3_aa: ASSYSIQGAAGNTIY

j_call: TRBJ2-7
d_call: .
v_call: TRBV7-8
clone_size: many
cdr3_aa: ASSLEGGGSYEQY

j_call: TRBJ2-5
d_call: TRBD2
v_call: TRBV10-3
clone_size: many
cdr3_aa: AISESGGLAGSTQY

j_call: TRBJ1-5
d_call: .
v_call: TRBV19
clone_size: .
cdr3_aa: ASSRLGLMGNQPQH

j_call: TRBJ2-1
d_call: .
v_call: TRBV20-1
clone_size: many
cdr3_aa: SATLGGPQTYNEQF

j_call: TRBJ2-7
d_call: TRBD1
v_call: TRBV7-2
clone_size: many
cdr3_aa: ASSSSSTSDRAPYEQY

j_call: TRBJ2-5
d_call: .
v_call: TRBV12-3/TRBV12-4
clone_size: many
cdr3_aa: ASTTLGAEETQY

j_call: TRBJ2-3
d_call: .
v_call: TRBV18
clone_size: few
cdr3_aa: ASSPTPTHTDTQY

j_call: TRBJ1-5
d_call: .
v_call: TRBV5-1
clone_size: many
cdr3_aa: ASSLVGGSNQPQH

j_call: TRBJ2-1
d_call: TRBD2
v_call: TRBV20-1
clone_size: many
cdr3_aa: SAWPAGVYNEQF

j_call: TRBJ1-5
d_call: TRBD1
v_call: TRBV19
clone_size: many
cdr3_aa: ASSSGTAGQPQH

j_call: TRBJ2-1
d_call: .
v_call: TRBV3-1
clone_size: .
cdr3_aa: ASSQEWMGRGQF

j_call: TRBJ2-1
d_call: .
v_call: TRBV7-3
clone_size: many
cdr3_aa: ASSSPGTPEQF

j_call: TRBJ2-5
d_call: .
v_call: TRBV4-1
clone_size: many
cdr3_aa: ASSQDWGEEQETQY

j_call: TRBJ1-4
d_call: .
v_call: TRBV18
clone_size: .
cdr3_aa: ASTKISGPPNEKLF

j_call: TRBJ2-5
d_call: TRBD2
v_call: TRBV5-6
clone_size: many
cdr3_aa: ASSSLRREGRGETQY

j_call: TRBJ2-2
d_call: .
v_call: TRBV4-2
clone_size: many
cdr3_aa: ASSQPDGYWGVGTGELF

j_call: TRBJ2-4
d_call: .
v_call: TRBV5-1
clone_size: many
cdr3_aa: ASSLGQDKNIQY

j_call: TRBJ2-2
d_call: .
v_call: TRBV5-1
clone_size: .
cdr3_aa: ASSLTKNTGELF

j_call: TRBJ2-2
d_call: TRBD2
v_call: TRBV4-1
clone_size: .
cdr3_aa: ASSQGDSGRHSNTGELF

j_call: TRBJ2-5
d_call: TRBD2
v_call: TRBV29-1
clone_size: .
cdr3_aa: SVHSGGPQETQH

j_call: TRBJ2-5
d_call: TRBD2
v_call: TRBV11-3
clone_size: few
cdr3_aa: ASSQGLAAQETQY

j_call: TRBJ2-7
d_call: .
v_call: TRBV6-1
clone_size: many
cdr3_aa: ANLTEAYYEQY

j_call: TRBJ2-2
d_call: .
v_call: TRBV6-5
clone_size: few
cdr3_aa: ASGRGHGELF

j_call: TRBJ1-3
d_call: TRBD1
v_call: TRBV6-1
clone_size: .
cdr3_aa: ANSGQGAHTIY

j_call: TRBJ2-1
d_call: .
v_call: TRBV20-1
clone_size: many
cdr3_aa: SAREAAHNEQF

j_call: TRBJ2-5
d_call: .
v_call: TRBV7-8
clone_size: many
cdr3_aa: ASSFGSETQY